This paragraph covers one T cell receptor (beta chain) sequence. Some clones are missing from TCRdb's copy, which holds only in-frame ones; the method was immunoSEQ multiplex PCR. The data contain around 380,000 clones, around 84% of them singletons. Trimming took 5 bases from V and 2 from J; bases not matched to a gene: 12. The CDR3 is 17 amino acids. CDR1 and CDR2 from the germline V gene are KGHSH and LQKENI. This sample was included in a study of blood T cell repertoires in COVID-19. Study-level information: Acute-phase and convalescent COVID-19 samples originated in the United States, Italy and Spain.

The TCR originated in a human donor with acute or convalescent COVID-19. The donor label of this sample is uncertain. Sequencing used peripheral blood. This chain uses TRBV18 with TRBJ1-1; 9 nucleotides match TRBD1. CDR3 nucleotides: TGTGCCAGCTCAGGGGCCGTACAGGGGGCGCGAAACACTGAAGCTTTCTTT. It translates to CASSGAVQGARNTEAFF.